Listed below are T cell receptor beta chains from one sample, sequenced in a study of low-dose radiotherapy and immunotherapy resistance in tumors. Each CDR3 protein is one row after TCRdb ran MiXCR on the reads. The sample yields nearly 60,000 distinct CDR3 sequences, around 23% seen once. The material was PBMCs, obtained after low-dose radiotherapy plus immunotherapy. The source is a male donor with prostate cancer. The CDR3 runs from the conserved cysteine through the conserved F or W. The order of the fields is D gene, clone size, J gene, V gene, CDR3 protein, CDR3 DNA. D genes are given only for firm matches. Part of the rows lack a size; the others show once, few, many or a class for expanded clones.

>NA|NA|TRBJ2-7|TRBV26
CASHRLAGSGEQYF
TGTGCCAGCCATAGACTAGCGGGATCGGGAGAGCAGTACTTC
>TRBD2|many|TRBJ2-5|TRBV7-8
CASSSFAGGYQETQYF
TGTGCCAGCAGCTCCTTCGCGGGGGGGTACCAAGAGACCCAGTACTTC
>TRBD1|many|TRBJ2-7|TRBV18
CASSVRQGAYEQYF
TGTGCCAGCTCAGTCCGACAGGGTGCGTACGAGCAGTACTTC
>TRBD2|many|TRBJ2-1|TRBV19
CASKGSGLASNEQFF
TGTGCCAGTAAGGGATCGGGACTAGCCTCCAATGAGCAGTTCTTC
>NA|many|TRBJ1-1|TRBV11-2
CASSLAGFSTEAFF
TGTGCCAGCAGCTTAGCTGGGTTCTCCACTGAAGCTTTCTTT
>NA|NA|TRBJ2-1|TRBV2
CASSEQLQFYNEQFF
TGTGCCAGCAGTGAACAACTCCAATTTTACAATGAGCAGTTCTTC
>NA|many|TRBJ1-5|TRBV6-2/TRBV6-3
CASSPNLNQPQHF
TGTGCCAGCAGTCCGAACCTCAATCAGCCCCAGCATTTT
>NA|many|TRBJ2-2|TRBV14
CASSARDTGELFF
TGTGCCAGCAGCGCCCGTGACACCGGGGAGCTGTTTTTT
>TRBD1|many|TRBJ2-1|TRBV28
CASRTRTGDHEQFF
TGTGCCAGCAGGACAAGGACAGGGGACCATGAGCAGTTCTTC
>NA|many|TRBJ1-1|TRBV9
CASSAGLPGGREAFF
TGTGCCAGCAGCGCGGGACTCCCAGGCGGACGGGAAGCTTTCTTT
>NA|NA|TRBJ2-1|TRBV11-1
CASSLVHNEQFF
TGTGCCAGCAGCTTAGTCCACAATGAGCAGTTCTTC
>NA|many|TRBJ1-1|TRBV7-2
CASSFQTGNTEAFF
TGTGCCAGCAGCTTCCAGACCGGGAACACTGAAGCTTTCTTT
>TRBD1|many|TRBJ2-7|TRBV24-1
CATSGTGSSYEQYF
TGTGCCACCAGTGGGACAGGGAGTTCCTACGAGCAGTACTTC
>TRBD1|many|TRBJ2-2|TRBV5-1
CASSLGTTGASTGELFF
TGCGCCAGCAGCTTGGGGACGACAGGGGCGTCCACCGGGGAGCTGTTTTTT
>NA|many|TRBJ1-2|TRBV29-1
CSVVFTGSYGYTF
TGCAGCGTTGTATTCACAGGGAGCTATGGCTACACCTTC
>TRBD2|many|TRBJ2-1|TRBV7-2
CASSLSGRNLFF
TGTGCCAGCAGCTTAAGCGGGAGGAACCTGTTCTTC
>NA|many|TRBJ2-5|TRBV6-6
CASSYEGPKYQETQYF
TGTGCCAGCAGTTACGAAGGACCAAAGTACCAAGAGACCCAGTACTTC
>TRBD1|many|TRBJ2-7|TRBV5-4
CASSLAGTGVLKQYF
TGTGCCAGCAGCTTGGCCGGGACAGGGGTCTTAAAGCAGTACTTC
>NA|NA|TRBJ1-6|TRBV6-2/TRBV6-3
CASSRGQNSPLHF
TGTGCCAGCAGCCGAGGGCAGAACTCACCCCTCCACTTT
>NA|many|TRBJ1-2|TRBV28
CASGARGFGYTF
TGTGCCAGTGGCGCGAGGGGCTTTGGCTACACCTTC
>TRBD2|many|TRBJ2-7|TRBV30
CAWSGGGDLFQQYF
TGTGCCTGGAGTGGGGGAGGGGATTTGTTTCAGCAGTACTTC
>NA|many|TRBJ1-5|TRBV2
CASSGASGGNQPQHF
TGTGCCAGCAGTGGCGCTTCCGGCGGCAATCAGCCCCAGCATTTT
>NA|many|TRBJ1-5|TRBV19
CASTQFGGNQPQHF
TGTGCCAGTACCCAATTTGGCGGGAATCAGCCCCAGCATTTT
>NA|many|TRBJ2-2|TRBV28
CASSGQQGKGSGELFF
TGTGCCAGCAGTGGACAACAGGGAAAGGGGTCCGGGGAGCTGTTTTTT
>TRBD1|NA|TRBJ2-5|TRBV6-2/TRBV6-3
CASSPQGVGETQYF
TGTGCCAGCAGTCCCCAGGGGGTTGGAGAGACCCAGTACTTC
>NA|NA|TRBJ1-1|TRBV2
CASTREGSTEAFF
TGTGCCAGCACCCGGGAGGGGTCCACTGAAGCTTTCTTT
>TRBD1|NA|TRBJ2-5|TRBV19
CASSADRAQETQYF
TGTGCCAGTAGTGCCGACAGGGCCCAGGAGACCCAGTACTTC
>NA|many|TRBJ2-1|TRBV7-9
CASSNRANYNEQFF
TGTGCCAGCAGCAATCGGGCTAACTACAATGAGCAGTTCTTC
>NA|many|TRBJ2-7|TRBV7-6
CASSLGGATSKYEQYF
TGTGCCAGCAGCTTGGGCGGGGCGACCTCGAAATACGAGCAGTACTTC
>TRBD2|NA|TRBJ2-1|TRBV9
CASSVGSSGGYNEQFF
TGTGCCAGCAGCGTAGGGTCTAGCGGGGGTTACAATGAGCAGTTCTTC
>NA|many|TRBJ2-7|TRBV11-2
CASSLGAGTYEQYF
TGTGCCAGCAGCTTAGGTGCAGGGACCTACGAGCAGTACTTC
>NA|many|TRBJ2-1|TRBV5-1
CASSLSSGLLEQFF
TGCGCCAGCAGCTTGTCGTCCGGACTGCTTGAGCAGTTCTTC
>TRBD2|few|TRBJ2-1|TRBV4-2
CASSQGLAGVDEQFF
TGTGCCAGCAGCCAGGGACTAGCGGGAGTGGATGAGCAGTTCTTC
>TRBD2|many|TRBJ2-1|TRBV20-1
CSASSGLADLNEQFF
TGCAGTGCTAGTTCGGGACTAGCGGATCTAAATGAGCAGTTCTTC
>TRBD1|many|TRBJ2-2|TRBV7-9
CASSLGGTVWAGELFF
TGTGCCAGCAGCTTAGGGGGGACAGTCTGGGCCGGGGAGCTGTTTTTT
>TRBD1|many|TRBJ1-2|TRBV28
CASSEGQGFGYTF
TGTGCCAGCAGCGAGGGACAGGGTTTTGGCTACACCTTC
>NA|many|TRBJ1-4|TRBV6-6
CASSRRVENEKLFF
TGTGCCAGCAGCCGCAGGGTTGAGAATGAAAAACTGTTTTTT
>NA|many|TRBJ2-3|TRBV7-8
CASSRGRAFADTQYF
TGTGCCAGCAGCCGCGGACGGGCATTCGCAGATACGCAGTATTTT
>NA|few|TRBJ2-7|TRBV14
CASSQIPYEQYF
TGTGCCAGCAGCCAAATTCCGTACGAGCAGTACTTC
>NA|many|TRBJ2-6|TRBV19
CASSSRANSGANVLTF
TGTGCCAGTAGTAGTAGGGCCAACTCTGGGGCCAACGTCCTGACTTTC
>TRBD2|NA|TRBJ2-7|TRBV20-1
CSARDPGGSYEQYF
TGCAGTGCTAGAGATCCGGGAGGTTCTTACGAGCAGTACTTC
>NA|many|TRBJ1-1|TRBV12-5
CASGFGTEAFF
TGTGCTAGTGGTTTCGGCACTGAAGCTTTCTTT